The 10 T cell receptor beta chains reported below all come from one sample, sequenced in a study of technical replicates of blood from a few donors. Assay: immunoSEQ multiplex PCR; the TCRdb copy retains only in-frame clones and omits some. Found here are about 73,000 clones, roughly nine tenths of them singletons; the top ten hold about 4.3%. Sequenced sample: PBMCs. These receptors all stem from a human donor in good health. Some clones in this sample may be carry-over from other donors' samples.

The V and J genes are TRBV7-6 and TRBJ2-2, with D unresolved. The CDR3 totals 12 residues. Germline V gene data show CDR1 as SGHVS and CDR2 as FNYEAQ. Deletions cut 4 bases from V and 5 bases from J, with 5 bases between. DNA of the CDR3: TGTGCCAGCAGCTCCATGACCGGGGAGCTGTTTTTT. As protein: CASSSMTGELFF.

The rearrangement joins TRBV7-2 to TRBJ1-1, with D perhaps TRBD1 (5 bases). This CDR3 region has 14 residues. Germline CDR1 and CDR2: SGHTA and FQGNSA. Trimming pared 5 bases from V and 3 bases from J, leaving 13 bases between. The CDR3 sequence: CASSTTGDDTEAFF. In nucleotides, the CDR3 is TGTGCCAGCAGCACAACGGGGGACGACACTGAAGCTTTCTTT.

The CDR3 nucleotides read TGTGCCAGTAGTTTACTCTCTCGGCCCCAGCATTTT. Translation gives CASSLLSRPQHF. The genes are TRBV19 and TRBJ1-5; D ambiguous. V lost 5 bases, J lost 9 bases, and 11 bases lay in between. CDR3 length: 12 residues. Looked up from germline, CDR1 is LNHDA and CDR2 is SQIVND (reference sequence).

The chain carries TRBV19 and TRBJ1-4, with 8 positions matching TRBD1. V was clipped by 3 bases and J by 8 bases; unmatched bases: 5. Germline V gives CDR1 LNHDA, CDR2 SQIVND (reference sequence). The CDR3 consists of 14 residues. The CDR3 DNA sequence: TGTGCCAGTAGTATCGGGACAGGCCCCGAAAAACTGTTTTTT. Protein product: CASSIGTGPEKLFF.

J is TRBJ2-4 and V is TRBV6-5; D remains ambiguous. The V end was cut by 7 bases, the J end by 7 bases, with 8 bases between. CDR1 and CDR2 from the germline V gene are MNHEY and SVGAGI. The CDR3 has 11 residues. CDR3 bases: TGTGCCAGCACCAACGGGAACATTCAGTACTTC. Amino acids: CASTNGNIQYF.

This clone has only a few counts. The chain joins TRBV6-1 to TRBJ2-1; D not certain. The CDR3 extends over 12 amino acids. V gave up 6 bases and J gave up 2 bases, with 5 bases separating them. CDR1 and CDR2 from the germline V gene are MNHNS and SASEGT. As DNA, the CDR3 is TGTGCCAGCAGGTCTACCTACAATGAGCAGTTCTTC. Translated: CASRSTYNEQFF.

The gene calls are TRBV4-3 and TRBJ2-2, with D possibly TRBD2 on 6 matching bases. The germline V gene encodes CDR1 LGHNA and CDR2 YSLEER. Deletions cut 2 bases from V and 4 bases from J, with 11 bases between. This CDR3 has 15 amino acids. The CDR3 reads CASSQSRGGTGELFF. CDR3 nucleotides: TGCGCCAGCAGCCAATCTCGGGGAGGCACCGGGGAGCTGTTTTTT.

The rearrangement joins TRBV27 to TRBJ1-2, with D perhaps TRBD1 (5 bases). V dropped 2 bases and J dropped 8 bases, with 12 bases sitting between them. CDR3 length: 13 amino acids. Germline V lookup: CDR1 MNHEY, CDR2 SMNVEV (reference sequence). The CDR3 region has the DNA TGTGCCAGCAGTTTAGGCGGGGGTGGCGGCTACACCTTC. Its translation: CASSLGGGGGYTF.

This rearrangement joins TRBV6-1 to TRBJ2-6; the D gene is possibly TRBD1 (5 bases). CDR3 length: 15 residues. In germline, CDR1 is MNHNS, CDR2 SASEGT. V was trimmed by 2 bases and J by 3 bases, leaving 8 bases between them. CDR3 protein: CASSERGNGANVLTF. The CDR3 coding sequence is TGTGCCAGCAGTGAAAGGGGAAATGGGGCCAACGTCCTGACTTTC.

Concerning this clone: The junction departs from germline at one end; a sequencing error may be responsible. The chain combines TRBV13 with TRBJ2-7, with 7 nucleotides matching TRBD1. This CDR3 spans 11 amino acids. Germline lookup yields CDR1 PRHDT and CDR2 FYEKMQ (reference sequence). The CDR3 reads CASSLAGQPSF. The CDR3 bases are TGTGCCAGCAGCTTAGCGGGACAGCCCTCCTTC.